The T cell receptor beta chain under discussion was sequenced for a study of blood T cell repertoires in COVID-19. The CDR3 runs to 16 residues. The V and J ends lost 0 bases and 3 bases, in that order; junction bases with no gene match: 5. The germline CDR1 and CDR2 sequences are MGHRA and YSYEKL. Enrollees, about 18 to 95 years old, lived in about two dozen US areas. Assignment of participants to cohorts was predicated upon participant-reported clinical history. This clone was seen only once. Data came from immunoSEQ multiplex PCR; TCRdb stores just in-frame clones and leaves some out. The sample comprises fewer than 200,000 clones, about 83% of which are singletons, and 3.6% rests with the top ten.

The receptor was isolated from a woman aged 45-65 years in a cohort exposed to, infected with or recovered from COVID-19 (not recorded which). The sequenced material came from PBMCs or T cells enriched from blood (not recorded which). J is TRBJ2-1 and V is TRBV4-1; 7 bases align to TRBD1. The CDR3 DNA follows: TGCGCCAGCAGCCAAGATTCCAGGGGGTTCTACAATGAGCAGTTCTTC. Residues: CASSQDSRGFYNEQFF.